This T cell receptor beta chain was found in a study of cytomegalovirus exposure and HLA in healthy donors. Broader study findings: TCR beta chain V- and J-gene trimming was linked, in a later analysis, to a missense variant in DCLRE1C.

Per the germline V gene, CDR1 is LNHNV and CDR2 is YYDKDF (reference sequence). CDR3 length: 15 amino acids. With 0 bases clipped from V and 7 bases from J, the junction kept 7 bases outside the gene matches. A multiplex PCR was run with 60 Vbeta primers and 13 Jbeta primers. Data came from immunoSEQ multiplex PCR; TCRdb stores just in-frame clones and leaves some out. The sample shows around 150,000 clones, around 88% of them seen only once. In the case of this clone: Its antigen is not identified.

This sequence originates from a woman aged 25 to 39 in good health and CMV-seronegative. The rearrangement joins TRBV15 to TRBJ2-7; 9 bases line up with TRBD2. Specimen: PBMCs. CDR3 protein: CATSRDGGRAMEQYF. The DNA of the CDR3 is TGTGCCACCAGCAGAGATGGCGGGAGGGCCATGGAGCAGTACTTC.